A single sample is the source of the 16 T cell receptor beta chains below, sequenced in a study of OX40 agonist ivuxolimab in advanced cancers. Profiled with immunoSEQ multiplex PCR; TCRdb holds only in-frame clones, not every one. The data contain some 81,000 clones, just over 85% of them singletons. Sequenced here: CD4+ or CD8+ T cells sorted from blood, sampled in a trial of the OX40 agonist ivuxolimab. Receptors originate from an adult with an advanced solid tumor such as melanoma, head and neck, liver or kidney cancer.

The gene calls are TRBV19 and TRBJ2-1, with TRBD1 as a possible D gene (5 bases). In germline, CDR1 is LNHDA, CDR2 SQIVND (reference sequence). The CDR3 covers 14 residues. V lost 7 bases, J lost 0 bases, and 10 bases lay in between. CDR3 sequence reads: CASTRGFSYNEQFF. CDR3 nucleotide sequence: TGTGCCAGTACAAGGGGCTTCTCCTACAATGAGCAGTTCTTC.

This chain uses TRBV28 with TRBJ1-5, with D perhaps matching TRBD1 (6 bases). V was clipped by 3 bases and J by 7 bases, with 13 bases between them. This CDR3 has 14 residues. Germline CDR1 reads MDHEN; CDR2 reads SYDVKM. In DNA form, the CDR3 reads TGTGCCAGCAGTTTGGAGGCAGGGGAACAGCCCCAGCATTTT. Translation: CASSLEAGEQPQHF.

The V and J genes are TRBV11-2 and TRBJ2-2; D not certain. V was clipped by 3 bases and J by 5 bases, with 16 bases between them. Germline-derived CDR1 and CDR2 are SGHAT and FQNNGV. The CDR3 is made up of 16 amino acids. CDR3 in amino acids: CASSLVLHPSTGELFF. In DNA form, the CDR3 reads TGTGCCAGCAGCTTGGTCCTTCACCCGTCGACCGGGGAGCTGTTTTTT.

The J gene is TRBJ2-3, the V gene TRBV5-1; 7 bases line up with TRBD2. This CDR3 spans 17 amino acids. CDR1 and CDR2 (germline): SGHRS, YFSETQ. The junction had 11 bases not matched to a gene; V was cut back by 1 base and J by 3 bases. The CDR3 DNA reads TGCGCCAGCAGCTTGAGCAACGTTGGCGGGGGTACAGATACGCAGTATTTT. It yields the protein CASSLSNVGGGTDTQYF.

V gene TRBV2 combines with J gene TRBJ1-5; no reliable D call. Between the trimmed V and J ends, which lost 2 bases and 0 bases, there was a span of 5 bases. Germline values: CDR1 SNHLY, CDR2 FYNNEI. The CDR3 is 14 residues long. CDR3 DNA: TGTGCCAGCAGTGAATTAGTTAGCAATCAGCCCCAGCATTTT. It codes for CASSELVSNQPQHF.

The chain uses TRBV11-2 and TRBJ2-5; D uncertain. V lost 5 bases and J lost 5, with 15 bases in between. Germline CDR1 SGHAT, CDR2 FQNNGV. CDR3 length: 14 amino acids. The CDR3 region has the DNA TGTGCCAGCAGCCTCCCGGGTAGATGGGAGACCCAGTACTTC. It is translated as CASSLPGRWETQYF.

This clone occurred once. This chain connects TRBV5-5 to TRBJ2-1; 7 bases are shared with TRBD1. Germline lookup yields CDR1 SGHKS and CDR2 YYEKEE (reference sequence). The CDR3 contains 16 residues. V lost 2 bases, J lost 9 bases, and 14 bases stayed unmatched. CDR3 sequence reads: CASSLPLTGLEGEQFF. Here the CDR3 DNA reads TGTGCCAGCAGCTTACCCCTGACAGGGTTAGAGGGTGAGCAGTTCTTC. Filled out from reference TRBV5-5 and TRBJ2-1, the complete variable domain reads DAGVTQSPTHLIKTRGQQVTLRCSPISGHKSVSWYQQVLGQGPQFIFQYYEKEERGRGNFPDRFSARQFPNYSSELNVNALLLGDSALYLCASSLPLTGLEGEQFFGPGTRLTVL.

The chain carries TRBV6-1 and TRBJ2-7; 9 positions agree with TRBD1. V lost 6 bases to trimming and J lost 5 bases; unmatched junction nucleotides: 8. Germline V gene sequence: CDR1 MNHNS, CDR2 SASEGT. The CDR3 runs 14 residues. The CDR3 loop reads CASRQAGQGHEQYF. CDR3 coding DNA: TGTGCCAGCAGACAGGCGGGACAGGGCCACGAGCAGTACTTC.

V is TRBV7-2 and J is TRBJ2-5; either TRBD1 or TRBD2 may supply D (6 bases each). CDR3 length equals 15 residues. CDR1 SGHTA and CDR2 FQGNSA come from the germline V gene. Trimming cost V 5 bases and J 4 bases, with 17 bases left between them. CDR3 residues: CASSAAKGGGETQYF. The CDR3 region has the DNA TGTGCCAGCAGCGCCGCGAAGGGGGGCGGAGAGACCCAGTACTTC.

V and J are TRBV6-5 and TRBJ2-5; 9 nucleotides line up with TRBD1. Germline V gives CDR1 MNHEY, CDR2 SVGAGI. Trimming at V came to 6 bases and at J to 5 bases, leaving 10 bases not matched to a gene. The CDR3 sequence is 15 residues long. DNA of the CDR3: TGTGCCAGCAGGCGACGACAGGGGGTCTGGGAGACCCAGTACTTC. It is translated as CASRRRQGVWETQYF.

The chain recombines TRBV2 with TRBJ2-1, with 11 bases matching TRBD2. The CDR3 length is 17 residues. From germline, CDR1 is SNHLY and CDR2 FYNNEI. V lost 5 bases and J lost 4; bases outside the gene matches: 10. CDR3 in DNA: TGTGCCAGCAGTCTCGGGACTAGCGGCCTGAATTACAATGAGCAGTTCTTC. This translates into CASSLGTSGLNYNEQFF. Together with reference TRBV2 and TRBJ2-1, the CDR3 gives the full variable domain: EPEVTQTPSHQVTQMGQEVILRCVPISNHLYFYWYRQILGQKVEFLVSFYNNEISEKSEIFDDQFSVERPDGSNFTLKIRSTKLEDSAMYFCASSLGTSGLNYNEQFFGPGTRLTVL.

This chain uses TRBV14 with TRBJ2-2, with D perhaps matching TRBD2 (6 bases). The CDR3 spans 16 residues. From germline, CDR1 is SGHDN and CDR2 FVKESK. V lost 4 bases and J 0 bases, leaving 12 bases between the germline ends. The CDR3 is CASSRNGGTNTGELFF. The CDR3 DNA follows: TGTGCCAGCAGCCGTAACGGGGGAACGAACACCGGGGAGCTGTTTTTT.

The chain uses TRBV5-6 and TRBJ2-1; 9 bases map to TRBD2. Per germline, CDR1 SGHDT and CDR2 YYEEEE. This CDR3 region has 15 residues. Germline trimming cut 0 bases from V and 8 bases from J; bases unmatched to any gene: 6. CDR3 sequence reads: CASSLGLAGTYEQFF. The DNA for the CDR3 is TGTGCCAGCAGCTTGGGGCTAGCGGGGACGTATGAGCAGTTCTTC.

V is TRBV6-1 and J is TRBJ1-1; D gene uncertain. Germline V gene data show CDR1 as MNHNS and CDR2 as SASEGT. V shed 3 bases and J shed 5 bases, with 7 bases lying between them. There are 12 residues in the CDR3. The CDR3 sequence is CASSDPVTEAFF. The CDR3 DNA follows: TGTGCCAGCAGTGATCCAGTTACTGAAGCTTTCTTT.

The rearrangement joins TRBV18 to TRBJ1-5; 8 positions agree with TRBD1. CDR3 length: 14 residues. In germline, CDR1 is KGHSH, CDR2 LQKENI. J lost 7 bases, V lost 3 bases, and 5 bases had no gene match. As DNA, the CDR3 is TGTGCCAGCTCACCCCAGGACAGGGCCCAGCCCCAGCATTTT. Translating it yields CASSPQDRAQPQHF.

The chain recombines TRBV7-3 with TRBJ1-2; weak D call: TRBD1 (6 bases). Germline V gives CDR1 SGHTA, CDR2 FQGTGA. Trimming left V 2 bases short and J 3 bases short, with 13 bases between. The CDR3 loop spans 15 amino acids. The CDR3 DNA sequence: TGTGCCAGCAGCTTAGTTTCACAGGGTGACTATGGCTACACCTTC. Translating gives CASSLVSQGDYGYTF. Combining the CDR3 with reference TRBV7-3 and TRBJ1-2 gives the whole variable domain GAGVSQTPSNKVTEKGKYVELRCDPISGHTALYWYRQSLGQGPEFLIYFQGTGAADDSGLPNDRFFAVRPEGSVSTLKIQRTERGDSAVYLCASSLVSQGDYGYTFGSGTRLTVV.